This entry lists 20 T cell receptor beta chains sequenced from one sample in a study of T cells after yellow fever vaccination (dated 2019 in TCRdb). Sample treatment or condition, as interpreted from the label and publication: live attenuated yellow fever vaccine strain. Library preparation was by 5' RACE. Sequenced on an Illumina NovaSeq 6000. TCRdb passed the public sequencing reads through fastp at Q25 and MiXCR, retaining productive beta sequences. Here each entry gathers all rows of one CDR3 protein and keeps the most common genes and DNA. Recorded for this sample are some 320,000 distinct CDR3 sequences; about 10% of them occurred a single time. Around 3.1% of the sample comes from the top ten. The sample was CD4+ T cells sorted from PBMCs, taken 5 days after the yellow fever booster vaccination. The receptors stem from a man aged 18 to 29 who received the YFV17D yellow fever vaccine.

This clonotype was observed a few times. The chain employs TRBV20-1 and TRBJ2-1; the D gene could be TRBD1 or TRBD2 (6 bases each). The CDR3 has 14 amino acids. CDR1 is DFQATT, CDR2 SNEGSKA, per germline (reference sequence). The germline V and J ends were trimmed by 6 bases and 0 bases, with 12 bases remaining between them. The CDR3 sequence is CSATRGASYNEQFF. The CDR3 coding sequence is TGCAGTGCCACAAGGGGGGCCTCCTACAATGAGCAGTTCTTC.

This clonotype was counted between two and nine times. The chain carries TRBV9 and TRBJ1-6, with D possibly being TRBD1 (6 bases). V dropped 3 bases and J dropped 10 bases, with 17 bases sitting between them. The V gene's germline CDR1 is SGDLS and CDR2 YYNGEE. The CDR3 length is 15 residues. CDR3 loop: CASSAGGTRASPLHF. The CDR3 coding sequence is TGTGCCAGCAGCGCGGGGGGGACAAGGGCCTCACCCCTCCACTTT.

This clonotype was seen a handful of times. The chain employs TRBV5-1 and TRBJ1-6; D call uncertain. The CDR3 extends over 17 amino acids. In germline, CDR1 is SGHRS, CDR2 YFSETQ. Trimming took off 4 bases at V and 1 base at J, with 15 bases between the two ends. CDR3 in amino acids: CASSLGPEESYNSPLHF. As DNA, the CDR3 is TGCGCCAGCAGCCTCGGCCCTGAGGAATCCTATAATTCACCCCTCCACTTT.

At least ten counts were recorded for this clonotype. The CDR3 nucleotides are TGTGCCAGCAGCGTACCGGGACAGTACACTGAAGCTTTCTTT. This codes for CASSVPGQYTEAFF. V gene TRBV7-2 combines with J gene TRBJ1-1; 7 nucleotides align to TRBD1. This CDR3 comprises 14 residues. V was pared by 5 bases and J by 3 bases, with 6 bases of the junction left unmatched. From germline, CDR1 is SGHTA and CDR2 FQGNSA.

This clonotype was observed a handful of times. The chain links TRBV15 to TRBJ2-6; D gene unclear. V was shortened by 1 base and J by 3 bases, with 4 bases between the two germline ends. The V gene's germline CDR1 is LNHNV and CDR2 YYDKDF (reference sequence). This CDR3 has 14 residues. The CDR3 nucleotides read TGTGCCACCAGCAGAGTTCATGGGGCCAACGTCCTGACTTTC. The encoded protein is CATSRVHGANVLTF.

This clonotype was detected only a few times. The rearrangement uses TRBV7-9 and TRBJ2-7, with TRBD1 matching over 9 bases. The CDR3 is 15 residues long. V shed 4 bases, J shed 7 bases, and the junction held 11 bases outside the gene matches. The germline V gene has CDR1 SEHNR and CDR2 FQNEAQ (reference sequence). CDR3 amino acids: CASSSGGTGMFEQYF. The CDR3 region has the DNA TGTGCCAGCAGCTCCGGAGGGACAGGGATGTTTGAGCAGTACTTC. Full variable domain (rest looked up from reference TRBV7-9 and TRBJ2-7): DTGVSQNPRHKITKRGQNVTFRCDPISEHNRLYWYRQTLGQGPEFLTYFQNEAQLEKSRLLSDRFSAERPKGSFSTLEIQRTEQGDSAMYLCASSSGGTGMFEQYFGPGTRLTVT.

V is TRBV28 and J is TRBJ1-1; D ambiguous. Germline lookup yields CDR1 MDHEN and CDR2 SYDVKM. Trimming cost V 7 bases and J 1 base, with 7 bases left between them. CDR3 size: 12 residues. CDR3 sequence (DNA): TGTGCCAGCATCGTGAGGAACACTGAAGCTTTCTTT. This codes for CASIVRNTEAFF.

This clonotype was observed a few times. The chain couples TRBV10-3 to TRBJ2-5, with a tentative D call TRBD1 (5 bases). The germline V and J ends were trimmed by 0 bases and 7 bases, with 9 bases remaining between them. The CDR3 covers 13 residues. From germline, CDR1 is ENHRY and CDR2 SYGVKD. The CDR3, as DNA: TGTGCCATCAGTGAGTCAACCCAGGGGACCCAGTACTTC. Its translation: CAISESTQGTQYF.

This clonotype was seen a handful of times. The chain uses TRBV4-3 and TRBJ1-2; 8 bases match TRBD1. CDR1 is LGHNA and CDR2 is YSLEER in the germline V gene. CDR3 length: 16 residues. V gave up 0 bases and J gave up 0 bases; unmatched junction bases: 3. The CDR3, as DNA: TGCGCCAGCAGCCAAGAACTACAGGGGGCTAACTATGGCTACACCTTC. It codes for CASSQELQGANYGYTF.

This clonotype came up a few times. This chain connects TRBV27 to TRBJ1-3; possible D gene TRBD1, 6 bases. In germline, CDR1 is MNHEY, CDR2 SMNVEV (reference sequence). The ends were cut back, 3 bases at V and 4 bases at J, with 13 bases in the middle. This CDR3 has 15 amino acids. CDR3 nucleotide sequence: TGTGCCAGCAGTTTTCAGGGGCCGGGGGGAAACACCATATATTTT. Residues: CASSFQGPGGNTIYF.

This chain links TRBV28 with TRBJ2-7; a possible D gene is TRBD1 (6 bases). The V gene's germline CDR1 is MDHEN and CDR2 SYDVKM. With 5 bases removed from V and 2 bases from J, the gap between germline ends came to 10 bases. CDR3 length equals 13 residues. CDR3 in amino acids: CASSLTGPYEQYV. CDR3 DNA sequence: TGTGCCAGCAGTCTGACAGGCCCCTACGAGCAGTACGTC.

V is TRBV6-5 and J is TRBJ2-6; D uncertain. The germline CDR1 and CDR2 sequences are MNHEY and SVGAGI. The ends were cut back, 6 bases at V and 0 bases at J, with 18 bases in the middle. CDR3 size: 18 residues. The chain's CDR3 is CASSARRASHSGANVLTF. CDR3 DNA sequence: TGTGCCAGCAGCGCTAGGAGAGCTTCTCACTCTGGGGCCAACGTCCTGACTTTC.

The chain has TRBV5-1 and TRBJ1-3, with TRBD1 as a possible D gene (5 bases). The germline CDR1 and CDR2 sequences are SGHRS and YFSETQ. The CDR3 consists of 16 residues. V was pared by 0 bases and J by 4 bases, with 14 bases between. The CDR3 DNA follows: TGCGCCAGCAGCTTGGCAGGAATCTCAGGGGGAAACACCATATATTTT. Its translation: CASSLAGISGGNTIYF.

The V call is TRBV4-2, the J call TRBJ1-5; no clear D gene. The V end was cut by 0 bases, the J end by 7 bases, with 10 bases between. CDR3 length equals 14 residues. Germline V lookup: CDR1 LGHNA, CDR2 YNFKEQ. CDR3 DNA sequence: TGTGCCAGCAGCCAAGACCAATTTAGCCAGCCCCAGCATTTT. This gives the protein CASSQDQFSQPQHF.

This clonotype has more than one count but fewer than ten. The J gene is TRBJ2-7, the V gene TRBV6-5; TRBD2 matches at 8 bases. The CDR3 length is 17 residues. Germline assignment: CDR1 MNHEY and CDR2 SVGAGI. J lost 2 bases, V lost 0 bases, and 9 bases had no gene match. The CDR3 bases are TGTGCCAGCAGTTACTCGATCCCCGCGGGGGGTACCTACGAGCAGTACTTC. As protein: CASSYSIPAGGTYEQYF.

The chain is built from TRBV7-2 and TRBJ2-3; D gene ambiguous. The CDR3 is made up of 12 amino acids. The V gene lost 3 bases and the J gene lost 4 bases, with 5 bases spanning the gap. Germline-derived CDR1 and CDR2 are SGHTA and FQGNSA. The CDR3 here is CASSFPPDTQYF. The CDR3 DNA reads as TGTGCCAGCAGCTTTCCCCCAGATACGCAGTATTTT.

V and J are TRBV5-1 and TRBJ2-3; D is possibly TRBD1 or TRBD2 (6 bases each). V was clipped by 4 bases and J by 2 bases, with 14 bases between them. Germline values: CDR1 SGHRS, CDR2 YFSETQ. The CDR3 runs to 15 residues. The CDR3 DNA follows: TGCGCCAGCAGCGGGACGGGGGCGAACACAGATACGCAGTATTTT. This translates into CASSGTGANTDTQYF.

The chain's CDR3 is CSVDSAGPGSQETQYF. CDR3 nucleotide sequence: TGCAGCGTTGATTCGGCAGGCCCGGGCAGCCAAGAGACCCAGTACTTC. The chain carries TRBV29-1 and TRBJ2-5; D gene ambiguous. The V gene's germline CDR1 is SQVTM and CDR2 ANQGSEA. V gave up 3 bases and J gave up 1 base, with 18 bases separating them. This CDR3 has 16 amino acids.

This clonotype was picked up a small number of times. This rearrangement joins TRBV18 to TRBJ2-3; D is unresolved. Germline V lookup: CDR1 KGHSH, CDR2 LQKENI. This CDR3 contains 16 residues. Trimming removed 1 base at V and 2 bases at J, with 13 bases between. The CDR3 DNA reads as TGTGCCAGCTCACCACTCCAGCTCACTACCACAGATACGCAGTATTTT. This translates into CASSPLQLTTTDTQYF.

J is TRBJ2-1 and V is TRBV10-3; 9 nucleotides line up with TRBD1. The germline gives CDR1 ENHRY, CDR2 SYGVKD. CDR3 size: 13 residues. Trimming removed 6 bases from V and 7 bases from J; junction bases left unmatched: 4. CDR3 loop: CAIRTGGANEQFF. CDR3 nucleotides: TGTGCCATCAGGACAGGGGGAGCGAATGAGCAGTTCTTC.